This T cell receptor (beta chain) was identified in a study of T cell changes during pregnancy in multiple sclerosis. Germline values: CDR1 SGHNT, CDR2 YYREEE (reference sequence). The CDR3 sequence is 17 residues long. With 0 bases clipped from V and 4 bases from J, the junction kept 7 bases outside the gene matches. Sequencing was performed with immunoSEQ multiplex PCR; in TCRdb, only in-frame clones are kept and a portion is missing. The sample records about 64,000 clones, about nine tenths being singletons. The sequence was obtained from a female donor with multiple sclerosis, enrolled in a pregnancy study. This material consisted of peripheral blood, taken in the second trimester of pregnancy. The chain employs TRBV5-4 and TRBJ1-3, with 10 bases that match TRBD1. The CDR3 DNA is TGTGCCAGCAGCTTGGCCAAGGAGACAGGGGGCGGAAACACCATATATTTT. Its translation: CASSLAKETGGGNTIYF. Full variable domain (rest looked up from reference TRBV5-4 and TRBJ1-3): ETGVTQSPTHLIKTRGQQVTLRCSSQSGHNTVSWYQQALGQGPQFIFQYYREEENGRGNFPPRFSGLQFPNYSSELNVNALELDDSALYLCASSLAKETGGGNTIYFGEGSWLTVV.